This entry lists 8 T cell receptor beta chains sequenced from one sample in a study of blood T cells in healthy people across ages (dated by TCRdb to 2014 to 2015). Library construction relied on 5' RACE. Sequenced on an Illumina HiSeq 2500. A second PCR of about 7 to 12 cycles was performed with a sample-barcoded 5' primer and a J-beta primer mix. The public sequencing data were trimmed at Q25 with fastp and processed into clonotypes with MiXCR by TCRdb, which kept only in-frame beta chains. Each record represents a unique CDR3 protein, reported with the most common genes and DNA among its rows. The sample includes some 900,000 distinct CDR3 sequences, with around 49% observed a single time. The top ten constitute 10% to 15% of the sample. The sequencing sample was made of blood. The receptor set was obtained from a man aged 25 to 45 in good health.

This clonotype has more than one count but fewer than ten. The CDR3 region is CASSARLDYGYTF. The CDR3 DNA is TGTGCCAGCAGTGCCAGGTTGGACTATGGCTACACCTTC. J is TRBJ1-2 and V is TRBV12-3 or TRBV12-4; D is unresolved. Trimming left V 5 bases short and J 3 bases short, with 10 bases between. The CDR3 covers 13 residues.

This clonotype was counted at least ten times. This chain connects TRBV6-2 or TRBV6-3 to TRBJ2-2; D uncertain. CDR1 MNHEY and CDR2 SVGEGT come from the germline V gene. V lost 5 bases, J lost 3 bases, and 7 bases lay in between. CDR3 length: 13 amino acids. As DNA, the CDR3 is TGTGCCAGCAGTGACACAGACACCGGGGAGCTGTTTTTT. The encoded protein is CASSDTDTGELFF.

This CDR3 reads CSARVPSVQSSPLHF. The CDR3 region has the DNA TGCAGTGCTAGAGTCCCGTCAGTTCAGTCCTCACCCCTCCACTTT. This sequence joins TRBV20-1 and TRBJ1-6, with D unresolved. The CDR3 consists of 15 residues. Germline CDR1 and CDR2: DFQATT and SNEGSKA (reference sequence). V gave up 1 base and J gave up 10 bases, with 17 bases separating them.

The chain is built from TRBV28 and TRBJ1-2; 9 bases are a match to TRBD1. The germline gives CDR1 MDHEN, CDR2 SYDVKM. The CDR3 sequence is 12 residues long. Trimming removed 6 bases from V and 7 bases from J; junction bases left unmatched: 3. The DNA for the CDR3 is TGTGCCAGCAGGAAGACAGGGGGTGGCTACACCTTC. Amino acid sequence: CASRKTGGGYTF.

This clonotype was picked up many times. This chain connects TRBV4-3 to TRBJ2-3; D is possibly TRBD2 (6 bases). Germline lookup yields CDR1 LGHNA and CDR2 YSLEER. V was cut by 1 base and J by 6 bases, with 14 bases left in between. CDR3 length: 15 amino acids. CDR3 sequence (DNA): TGCGCCAGCAGCCAAGCGTTTGGGGGGTTTGATACGCAGTATTTT. Amino acid sequence: CASSQAFGGFDTQYF.

This clonotype has just a few counts. The chain carries TRBV4-3 and TRBJ1-1, with D hard to call. CDR3 length: 15 residues. Germline CDR1 LGHNA, CDR2 YSLEER. V was cut by 1 base and J by 0 bases, with 9 bases left in between. The chain's CDR3 is CASSQGRVLNTEAFF. The CDR3, as DNA: TGCGCCAGCAGCCAAGGGCGGGTTTTGAACACTGAAGCTTTCTTT.

This sequence joins TRBV3-1 and TRBJ2-1, with D maybe TRBD2 (6 bases). Germline V gene lookup returns CDR1 LGHDT and CDR2 YNNKEL (reference sequence). Trimming stripped 3 bases from V and 1 base from J, with 13 bases between. The CDR3 is made up of 16 amino acids. Here the CDR3 DNA reads TGTGCCAGCAGCCAGCCCACTAGCCCGTCCTACAATGAGCAGTTCTTC. It yields the protein CASSQPTSPSYNEQFF.

The chain carries TRBV4-3 and TRBJ2-5, with TRBD1 identical over 7 bases. CDR3 length: 14 residues. V shed 3 bases, J shed 7 bases, and the junction held 8 bases outside the gene matches. Per germline, CDR1 LGHNA and CDR2 YSLEER. The CDR3 reads CASSHVTGAGTQYF. The CDR3 region has the DNA TGCGCCAGCAGCCATGTTACAGGGGCCGGGACCCAGTACTTC.